This T cell receptor (beta chain) originates from a study of blood T cell repertoires in COVID-19 (dated by TCRdb to 2018 to 2020). About the investigation overall: Samples covering the acute and convalescent phases of COVID-19 were provided by collaborators in the United States, Italy and Spain. Where available, HLA class I and class II types were obtained from metadata supplied by the sample provider rather than from assay-based typing. The sample metadata nearly always contained a de-identified subject ID, COVID-19 status, age in years and sex. Subjects who had been exposed to COVID-19, were actively infected with it, or had recovered from it provided the deeply sampled blood TCRbeta repertoires that made up the dataset. The samples were drawn from the first 160 participants of the ongoing ImmuneRACE study and from some 1,300 subjects provided by 6 global collaborators. The repertoires were made available in a free public database intended to serve as a resource for research on the immune response to SARS-CoV-2. The material from the prospective study consisted of cDNA or gDNA derived from T cells, B-cell-depleted T cells, or PBMCs. Summary of the overall study and its limitations: The amount of clinical and demographic metadata varied by source and participant and was provided uncurated.

Comments on this clone: There is no known antigen for this receptor. No qualities accompany the bases; no much larger clone lies one base away.

Collaborating institutions collected whole blood in K2EDTA tubes following their own protocols. For TCRbeta analysis, collaborator samples were shipped as frozen whole blood, as isolated PBMCs, or as DNA extracted from either sample type. TCRbeta CDR3 regions were amplified from genomic DNA by means of the immunoSEQ Assay, a bias-controlled multiplex PCR. Regarding the original processing steps: Within the assay, amplification of reference gene primers was used to estimate how many nucleated cells each sample contained. To quantify the absolute abundance of each unique TCRbeta CDR3 rearrangement, sequence reads were collapsed and filtered. Productive Simpson clonality was computed per sample as the square root of Simpson's diversity index over productive rearrangements. TCRdb obtained this table from immuneACCESS and retained in-frame rearrangements with V and J assigned. These tables miss some clones; where compared with another copy, unresolved V genes account for less than half of the shortfall, and the remainder is unexplained. V and J calls and clone size come straight from that table; D and trimming were deduced from the DNA. A total of 70,000 to 90,000 clones appear in this sample, approximately 86% of them only once. The ten largest clones take up around 30% of the sample.

The TCR comes from a man in his fifties with acute or convalescent COVID-19. Sequenced input: peripheral blood.

The CDR3: CASSDRGRNYGYTF. The nucleotide sequence is given as TGTGCCAGCAGTGACCGCGGCAGAAACTATGGCTACACCTTC. The rearranged chain carries TRBV2 and TRBJ1-2, with an unclear D gene assignment. Including the terminal cysteine and phenylalanine, the CDR3 comprises 14 residues. The sequence is cut down to CDR3 DNA, 42 bases in frame from base 1. The germline ends are 10 bases apart after V is trimmed by 3 bases and J by 2 bases. CDR1 is given as SNHLY and CDR2 as FYNNEI, both from the germline V gene.